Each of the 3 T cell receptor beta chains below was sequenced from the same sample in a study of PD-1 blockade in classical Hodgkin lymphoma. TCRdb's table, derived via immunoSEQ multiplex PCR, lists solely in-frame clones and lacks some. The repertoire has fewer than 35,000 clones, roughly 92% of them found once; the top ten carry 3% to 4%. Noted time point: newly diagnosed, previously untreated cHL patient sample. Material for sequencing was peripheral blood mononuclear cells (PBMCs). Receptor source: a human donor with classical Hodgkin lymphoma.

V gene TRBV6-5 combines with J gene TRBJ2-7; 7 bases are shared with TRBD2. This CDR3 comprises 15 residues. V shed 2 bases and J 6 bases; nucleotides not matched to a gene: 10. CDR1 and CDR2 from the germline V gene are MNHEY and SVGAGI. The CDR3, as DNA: TGTGCCAGCAGTTACGGGGGAGGGCCGAATAGCGAGCAGTACTTC. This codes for CASSYGGGPNSEQYF.

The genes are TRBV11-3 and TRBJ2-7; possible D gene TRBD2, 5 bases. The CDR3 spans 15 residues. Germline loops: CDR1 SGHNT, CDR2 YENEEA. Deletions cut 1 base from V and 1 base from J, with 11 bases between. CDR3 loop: CASSLGGLGSYEQYF. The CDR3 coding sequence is TGTGCCAGCAGCTTAGGCGGGCTTGGGTCCTACGAGCAGTACTTC.

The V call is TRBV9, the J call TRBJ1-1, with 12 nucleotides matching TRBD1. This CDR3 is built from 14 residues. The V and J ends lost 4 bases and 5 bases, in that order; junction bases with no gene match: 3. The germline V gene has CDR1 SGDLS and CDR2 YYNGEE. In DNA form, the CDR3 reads TGTGCCAGCAGCAGGGACAGGGGGCTTACTGAAGCTTTCTTT. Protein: CASSRDRGLTEAFF.